This is a list of T cell receptor beta chains from one sample in a study of control samples from healthy donors and cancer patients. Profiled with immunoSEQ multiplex PCR; TCRdb holds only in-frame clones, not every one. The sample lists about 28,000 clones; roughly 78% were seen once. The sequencing input was PBMCs. Source of these receptors: a man aged 55 to 70 with head and neck cancer. Both conserved end residues are part of each CDR3. Each record gives: V gene, D gene, CDR3 length, clone size, J gene, CDR3 protein, CDR3 DNA. D genes are given only for firm matches. Expanded clones are given a class, and other clones once, few, many or no size at all.

>TRBV19|TRBD1|16|-|TRBJ2-3
CASSISQGTGGDTQYF
TGTGCCAGTAGTATATCACAGGGGACCGGCGGGGATACGCAGTATTTT
>TRBV5-1|-|14|-|TRBJ1-2
CASSLDLRGYGYTF
TGCGCCAGCAGCTTGGACCTGAGAGGGTATGGCTACACCTTC
>TRBV20-1|-|11|-|TRBJ2-7
CSARRTYEQYF
TGCAGTGCTCGGAGGACCTACGAGCAGTACTTC
>TRBV5-1|-|12|-|TRBJ1-1
CASSLHTGNAFF
TGCGCCAGCAGCTTACATACAGGGAACGCTTTCTTT
>TRBV7-3|TRBD1|15|-|TRBJ2-1
CASSSDRGSYNEQFF
TGTGCCAGCAGCTCGGACAGGGGGTCCTACAATGAGCAGTTCTTC
>TRBV13|-|14|-|TRBJ2-3
CASSLPGRTDTQYF
TGTGCCAGCAGCTTACCGGGGCGCACAGATACGCAGTATTTT
>TRBV4-1|-|15|medium-sized|TRBJ1-5
CASNPSGTFNQPQHF
TGCGCCAGCAACCCCTCCGGGACTTTCAATCAGCCCCAGCATTTT
>TRBV7-9|TRBD2|15|-|TRBJ2-7
CASSLTGTSGREQYF
TGTGCCAGCAGTCTAACCGGGACTAGCGGGAGGGAGCAGTACTTC
>TRBV11-2|-|15|-|TRBJ2-6
CASSREKGGANVLTF
TGTGCCAGCAGCAGGGAAAAAGGTGGGGCCAACGTCCTGACTTTC
>TRBV9|TRBD2|15|few|TRBJ2-3
CASSGILAGGDTQYF
TGTGCCAGCAGCGGAATACTAGCGGGAGGAGATACGCAGTATTTT
>TRBV5-1|-|12|-|TRBJ2-1
CASNDDYNEQFF
TGCGCCAGCAACGACGACTACAATGAGCAGTTCTTC
>TRBV7-3|-|14|-|TRBJ1-6
CASSPDSRSKALHF
TGTGCCAGCAGCCCCGATTCCCGCTCAAAGGCCCTCCACTTT
>TRBV11-2|-|12|-|TRBJ1-1
CASSLRHRRAFF
TGTGCCAGCAGCTTGAGACACCGGAGGGCTTTCTTT
>TRBV18|TRBD1|14|-|TRBJ1-2
CASSPSGQNYGYTF
TGTGCCAGCTCACCCTCGGGACAGAACTATGGCTACACCTTC
>TRBV28|-|13|-|TRBJ1-2
CASRYRGADGYTF
TGTGCCAGCAGGTACCGGGGTGCAGATGGCTACACCTTC
>TRBV2|-|13|once|TRBJ2-1
CASSIRGYDEQFF
TGTGCCAGCAGTATCAGGGGTTATGATGAGCAGTTCTTC
>TRBV30|TRBD2|14|-|TRBJ2-1
CARSSGLAGNEQFF
TGTGCCCGAAGTTCGGGACTAGCCGGCAATGAGCAGTTCTTC
>TRBV28|TRBD1|15|-|TRBJ2-3
CASRHSGQGRDTQYF
TGTGCCAGCAGACACAGTGGACAGGGGAGGGATACGCAGTATTTT
>TRBV19|-|15|-|TRBJ2-7
CASSIDAVSSYEQYF
TGTGCCAGTAGTATAGACGCAGTGAGCTCCTACGAGCAGTACTTC
>TRBV5-1|-|15|few|TRBJ1-5
CASSLEGWSNQPQHF
TGCGCCAGCAGTCTGGAGGGTTGGAGCAATCAGCCCCAGCATTTT
>TRBV24-1|-|16|-|TRBJ2-1
CATSKGDAVGQVEQFF
TGTGCCACCAGTAAAGGGGATGCTGTTGGTCAGGTTGAGCAGTTCTTC
>TRBV5-1|-|14|-|TRBJ2-3
CASSLAGATDTQYF
TGCGCCAGCAGCTTGGCGGGAGCCACAGATACGCAGTATTTT
>TRBV30|-|15|-|TRBJ1-2
CAWSPTPGHSSGYTF
TGTGCCTGGAGTCCGACCCCAGGACATAGTAGTGGCTACACCTTC
>TRBV28|-|14|-|TRBJ1-1
CASSFLQRYSEAFF
TGTGCCAGCAGTTTTCTACAACGGTACTCTGAAGCTTTCTTT
>TRBV3-1/TRBV3-2|-|15|-|TRBJ2-7
CASSQRGVGVYEQYF
TGTGCCAGCAGCCAACGGGGAGTCGGGGTCTACGAGCAGTACTTC
>TRBV2|TRBD1|14|-|TRBJ2-2
CASSGDRATGELFF
TGTGCCAGCAGTGGGGACAGGGCCACCGGGGAGCTGTTTTTT
>TRBV30|-|13|-|TRBJ1-1
CAWSATVNTEAFF
TGTGCCTGGAGTGCTACAGTGAACACTGAAGCTTTCTTT
>TRBV3-1/TRBV3-2|-|15|-|TRBJ2-7
CASSPTERRTHEQYF
TGTGCCAGCAGCCCCACCGAACGAAGGACGCACGAGCAGTACTTC
>TRBV28|TRBD2|17|-|TRBJ2-1
CASSLWTSGSGYNEQFF
TGTGCCAGCAGTTTATGGACTAGCGGGAGTGGGTACAATGAGCAGTTCTTC
>TRBV11-2|-|12|-|TRBJ2-1
CASSSNGNEQFF
TGTGCCAGCAGCTCAAACGGAAATGAGCAGTTCTTC
>TRBV28|-|14|few|TRBJ1-5
CASSLQGRDQPQHF
TGTGCCAGCAGTTTGCAGGGTCGGGATCAGCCCCAGCATTTT
>TRBV30|-|14|-|TRBJ1-3
CAWIGHRAGNTIYF
TGTGCCTGGATCGGTCACAGGGCTGGAAACACCATATATTTT
>TRBV7-2|-|16|-|TRBJ2-7
CASSLGSGFSSYEQYF
TGTGCCAGCAGCTTAGGTTCTGGGTTCAGCTCCTACGAGCAGTACTTC
>TRBV7-9|-|15|few|TRBJ2-7
CASSLAGGSSYEQYF
TGTGCCAGCAGCTTAGCGGGGGGTTCCTCCTACGAGCAGTACTTC
>TRBV4-2|-|16|-|TRBJ2-6
CASSQDGGAGANVLTF
TGTGCCAGCAGCCAAGATGGGGGCGCTGGGGCCAACGTCCTGACTTTC
>TRBV27|TRBD1|13|-|TRBJ2-7
CASSLDRGYEQYF
TGTGCCAGCAGTCTGGACAGGGGCTACGAGCAGTACTTC
>TRBV3-1/TRBV3-2|-|14|-|TRBJ1-2
CASSQDTFLGGYTF
TGTGCCAGCAGCCAAGATACTTTCCTGGGGGGCTACACCTTC
>TRBV2|TRBD2|15|-|TRBJ2-5
CASRPVVSGRGDQYF
TGTGCCAGCAGACCTGTAGTTAGCGGGAGGGGAGACCAGTACTTC
>TRBV11-2|TRBD2|14|-|TRBJ2-7
CASSRDYQSYEQYF
TGTGCCAGCAGCCGGGACTACCAAAGCTACGAGCAGTACTTC
>TRBV28|-|13|-|TRBJ2-3
CASTSLQVDTQYF
TGTGCCAGCACTTCGCTTCAGGTCGATACGCAGTATTTT
>TRBV3-1/TRBV3-2|-|15|-|TRBJ2-1
CASGTPGRSYNEQFF
TGTGCCAGCGGTACTCCTGGACGCTCCTACAATGAGCAGTTCTTC
>TRBV20-1|-|16|-|TRBJ2-5
CSASGRFRRAQETQYF
TGCAGTGCTAGTGGCCGTTTTCGGCGGGCCCAAGAGACCCAGTACTTC
>TRBV28|TRBD1|17|-|TRBJ1-5
CASSFVRWDRVNQPQHF
TGTGCCAGCAGTTTCGTTAGGTGGGACAGGGTTAATCAGCCCCAGCATTTT
>TRBV5-1|TRBD2|11|-|TRBJ2-1
CASSLAGEMFF
TGCGCCAGCAGCTTAGCGGGGGAGATGTTCTTC
>TRBV3-1/TRBV3-2|TRBD1|13|-|TRBJ1-2
CASSPQGAGGYTF
TGTGCCAGCAGCCCGCAGGGGGCGGGCGGCTACACCTTC
>TRBV2|-|14|-|TRBJ1-1
CASSQDTMNTEAFF
TGTGCCAGCAGTCAAGATACCATGAACACTGAAGCTTTCTTT
>TRBV9|TRBD2|21|once|TRBJ2-3
CASSVGNGRASGRALADTQYF
TGTGCCAGCAGCGTAGGGAACGGCCGGGCTAGCGGGAGGGCCTTGGCAGATACGCAGTATTTT
>TRBV11-3|-|13|-|TRBJ2-1
CASSVYLEGEQFF
TGTGCCAGCAGCGTATACCTGGAAGGCGAGCAGTTCTTC
>TRBV4-3|-|16|-|TRBJ1-6
CASSQTPGGNNSPLHF
TGCGCCAGCAGCCAAACCCCCGGGGGCAATAATTCACCCCTCCACTTT
>TRBV5-1|-|15|-|TRBJ2-2
CASRGGVMNTGELFF
TGCGCCAGCAGAGGGGGAGTGATGAACACCGGGGAGCTGTTTTTT
>TRBV4-2|-|18|-|TRBJ1-4
CASSQVGFQGATNEKLFF
TGTGCCAGCAGCCAAGTAGGGTTCCAGGGTGCGACTAATGAAAAACTGTTTTTT
>TRBV9|-|15|-|TRBJ2-4
CASSSRSGAKNIQYF
TGTGCCAGCAGTAGTAGATCAGGGGCCAAAAACATTCAGTACTTC
>TRBV28|-|13|few|TRBJ2-2
CASGTGTTGELFF
TGTGCCAGCGGTACAGGGACCACCGGGGAGCTGTTTTTT
>TRBV5-1|TRBD2|17|-|TRBJ2-3
CASSLGLAGVGTDTQYF
TGCGCCAGCAGCTTGGGACTAGCGGGAGTCGGGACAGATACGCAGTATTTT
>TRBV28|-|14|-|TRBJ1-2
CASSSGTHTNGYTF
TGTGCCAGCAGTAGCGGGACTCATACAAATGGCTACACCTTC
>TRBV30|TRBD1|16|-|TRBJ2-2
CAWRGGNRGLGGELFF
TGTGCCTGGAGGGGGGGGAACAGGGGGCTCGGCGGGGAGCTGTTTTTT
>TRBV4-1|-|16|-|TRBJ2-3
CASSQALTGSTDTQYF
TGCGCCAGCAGCCAAGCTTTAACGGGTAGCACAGATACGCAGTATTTT
>TRBV27|TRBD1|14|-|TRBJ2-1
CASSRDRGSNEQFF
TGTGCCAGCAGCCGGGACAGGGGATCGAATGAGCAGTTCTTC
>TRBV5-6|-|13|-|TRBJ1-1
CASSYTEYTEAFF
TGTGCCAGCAGCTATACAGAGTACACTGAAGCTTTCTTT
>TRBV21-1|-|14|-|TRBJ2-1
CASIKNGYDSLQFF
TGTGCCAGCATCAAGAACGGGTACGACAGCCTGCAGTTCTTC